Following are 24 T cell receptor beta chains from one sample sequenced in a study of technical replicates of blood from a handful of donors. Clones were sequenced by immunoSEQ multiplex PCR, and TCRdb holds only the in-frame ones, with some missing. The sample includes approximately 79,000 clones, approximately 91% of them seen just once. Sequences were obtained from T cells isolated from PBMCs. These receptors were taken from a human donor in good health.

The V gene is TRBV30, the J gene TRBJ2-2; TRBD2 agrees at 7 bases. CDR3 length: 15 residues. From germline, CDR1 is GTSNPN and CDR2 SVGIG (reference sequence). With V trimmed by 1 base and J by 4 bases, 6 bases remained unmatched. The CDR3 is CAWSAKTSSTGELFF. CDR3 bases: TGTGCCTGGAGTGCAAAGACTAGCAGCACCGGGGAGCTGTTTTTT.

The chain joins TRBV21-1 to TRBJ2-1; TRBD2 was called by the table and not checked on the DNA. TRBV21-1 is a pseudogene locus. The CDR3 length is 13 residues. CDR3 region: CASSWVWAGGQFF. The CDR3 nucleotides read TGTGCCAGCAGTTGGGTCTGGGCCGGAGGGCAGTTCTTC.

The chain has TRBV4-1 and TRBJ2-7, with a tentative D call TRBD1 (5 bases). CDR1 and CDR2 (germline): MGHRA, YSYEKL. The CDR3 contains 17 residues. V gave up 2 bases and J gave up 0 bases, with 17 bases separating them. CDR3 region: CASSQRTTAGFSYEQYF. Here the CDR3 DNA reads TGCGCCAGCAGCCAACGAACAACAGCAGGGTTCTCCTACGAGCAGTACTTC.

This chain links TRBV12-5 with TRBJ2-7, with TRBD2 as a possible D gene (5 bases). Germline assignment: CDR1 LGHNT and CDR2 FRNRAP. V lost 3 bases and J lost 0, with 9 bases in between. The CDR3 spans 14 residues. CDR3 in DNA: TGTGCTAGTGGTTTACTAGGATCCTCCTACGAGCAGTACTTC. As protein: CASGLLGSSYEQYF.

V and J are TRBV10-2 and TRBJ2-7; the D gene is possibly TRBD2 (6 bases). This CDR3 region has 15 residues. V lost 4 bases, J lost 2 bases, and 15 bases lay in between. The germline V gene has CDR1 WSHSY and CDR2 SAAADI. This CDR3 reads CASSGSKLAAYEQYF. DNA for the CDR3: TGCGCCAGCAGTGGGAGCAAACTAGCCGCCTACGAGCAGTACTTC.

The rearrangement joins TRBV29-1 to TRBJ2-7; D might be TRBD2 (7 bases). Trimming shortened V by 5 bases and J by 6 bases, and 14 bases separated the two germline ends. Germline CDR1 and CDR2: SQVTM and ANQGSEA. The CDR3 totals 12 residues. In DNA form, the CDR3 reads TGCAGCGTTCGCTCGGGGGGCGGCGAGCAGTACTTC. Translated, it gives CSVRSGGGEQYF.

V is TRBV7-3 and J is TRBJ2-6; a weak D match, TRBD1 (6 bases). From germline, CDR1 is SGHTA and CDR2 FQGTGA. The CDR3 length is 17 residues. Trimming left V 7 bases short and J 1 base short, with 17 bases between. For the CDR3, the DNA is TGTGCCAGCACCAAATACCCCGACAGGTCTGGGGCCAACGTCCTGACTTTC. Amino acids: CASTKYPDRSGANVLTF.

This chain links TRBV18 with TRBJ2-3; D call uncertain. V was clipped by 3 bases and J by 0 bases, with 7 bases between them. The length of the CDR3 is 14 residues. From germline, CDR1 is KGHSH and CDR2 LQKENI. CDR3 nucleotides: TGTGCCAGCTCACCGGGCGAGAGCACAGATACGCAGTATTTT. Amino acids: CASSPGESTDTQYF.

This rearrangement joins TRBV18 to TRBJ2-1, with D possibly being TRBD2 (6 bases). The CDR3 contains 16 residues. Germline V gene data show CDR1 as KGHSH and CDR2 as LQKENI. V was pared by 1 base and J by 3 bases, with 13 bases between. The CDR3 region is CASSPQFGSGYNEQFF. CDR3 nucleotides: TGTGCCAGCTCACCACAGTTCGGGAGTGGCTACAATGAGCAGTTCTTC. The full variable domain, its missing parts supplied by reference TRBV18 and TRBJ2-1, is NAGVMQNPRHLVRRRGQEARLRCSPMKGHSHVYWYRQLPEEGLKFMVYLQKENIIDESGMPKERFSAEFPKEGPSILRIQQVVRGDSAAYFCASSPQFGSGYNEQFFGPGTRLTVL.

This chain joins TRBV4-3 and TRBJ2-1; 11 positions match TRBD2. CDR1 and CDR2 (germline): LGHNA, YSLEER. With V trimmed by 4 bases and J by 5 bases, 7 bases remained unmatched. This CDR3 has 16 amino acids. Written as DNA, the CDR3 is TGCGCCAGCAGCCGGATCCTAGCGGGAGGAAACAATGAGCAGTTCTTC. This translates into CASSRILAGGNNEQFF.

The CDR3 is CASSLVLGDTGELFF. Here the CDR3 DNA reads TGTGCCAGCAGCTTAGTCTTGGGAGACACCGGGGAGCTGTTTTTT. The chain couples TRBV11-3 to TRBJ2-2; possibly TRBD2 for D (5 bases). The V gene lost 1 base and the J gene lost 3 bases, with 9 bases spanning the gap. CDR3 length equals 15 residues. CDR1 SGHNT and CDR2 YENEEA come from the germline V gene.

V usage is TRBV4-3 and J usage is TRBJ1-3; the match to TRBD1 covers 7 bases. This CDR3 has 15 amino acids. Per germline, CDR1 LGHNA and CDR2 YSLEER. Trimming at V came to 0 bases and at J to 3 bases, leaving 2 bases not matched to a gene. CDR3 in DNA: TGCGCCAGCAGCCAAGAGCGACAGGGTGGAAACACCATATATTTT. It encodes CASSQERQGGNTIYF.

V gene TRBV27 combines with J gene TRBJ2-3, with 9 nucleotides matching TRBD1. The trim removed 6 bases at V and 2 bases at J, leaving 6 bases unmatched. The CDR3 spans 15 residues. CDR1 and CDR2 (germline): MNHEY, SMNVEV (reference sequence). The CDR3 here is CASRWTGEFTDTQYF. In DNA, the CDR3 is TGTGCCAGCAGGTGGACAGGGGAGTTCACAGATACGCAGTATTTT.

This rearrangement joins TRBV7-9 to TRBJ1-4, with D perhaps matching TRBD1 (5 bases). Germline V CDR1 and CDR2: SEHNR, FQNEAQ (reference sequence). This CDR3 contains 16 residues. V gave up 5 bases and J gave up 7 bases, with 20 bases separating them. For the CDR3, the DNA is TGTGCCAGCAGCCCTCGTCTTGGGGAGGGGCGTGAAAAACTGTTTTTT. Amino acid sequence: CASSPRLGEGREKLFF.

V gene TRBV10-2 combines with J gene TRBJ2-5, with 10 bases that match TRBD1. V gave up 6 bases and J gave up 5 bases; unmatched junction bases: 3. This CDR3 region has 13 residues. Germline CDR1 is WSHSY and CDR2 is SAAADI. CDR3 residues: CASRGQGLETQYF. CDR3 in DNA: TGCGCCAGCAGGGGACAGGGGTTGGAGACCCAGTACTTC.

The genes are TRBV9 and TRBJ2-3, with TRBD2 matching 11 bases. The germline V gene encodes CDR1 SGDLS and CDR2 YYNGEE. The junction had 1 base not matched to a gene; V was cut back by 2 bases and J by 2 bases. The CDR3 loop spans 15 amino acids. CDR3 DNA sequence: TGTGCCAGCAGCGTGGGACTAGCGGACACAGATACGCAGTATTTT. Its translation: CASSVGLADTDTQYF.

This chain links TRBV11-2 with TRBJ2-3; D is possibly TRBD2 (7 bases). Between the trimmed V and J ends, which lost 3 bases and 3 bases, there was a span of 16 bases. This CDR3 region has 16 residues. CDR1 is SGHAT and CDR2 is FQNNGV in the germline V gene. The CDR3 DNA reads TGTGCCAGCAGCTTGGGAGGGGGGTATAGGACAGATACGCAGTATTTT. Translated, it gives CASSLGGGYRTDTQYF.

This clone came up a few times. The chain carries TRBV9 and TRBJ2-5; maybe TRBD1 (6 bases). The CDR3 is 15 residues long. Trimming stripped 7 bases from V and 2 bases from J, with 18 bases between. The germline gives CDR1 SGDLS, CDR2 YYNGEE. CDR3 DNA: TGTGCCAGCGGCTACGATGGACAGCCTCAAGAGACCCAGTACTTC. Translated, it gives CASGYDGQPQETQYF.

The chain has TRBV30 and TRBJ2-7, with D possibly being TRBD1 (6 bases). Trimming stripped 0 bases from V and 1 base from J, with 19 bases between. The CDR3 has 17 residues. Germline V gene lookup returns CDR1 GTSNPN and CDR2 SVGIG (reference sequence). The CDR3 sequence is CAWSVVMDSLGSYEQYF. Here the CDR3 DNA reads TGTGCCTGGAGTGTGGTTATGGACAGCTTGGGGTCCTACGAGCAGTACTTC.

The chain couples TRBV5-4 to TRBJ2-7, with D perhaps matching TRBD2 (6 bases). With 4 bases removed from V and 4 bases from J, the gap between germline ends came to 6 bases. Germline V CDR1 and CDR2: SGHNT, YYREEE (reference sequence). This CDR3 is 11 amino acids long. CDR3 sequence reads: CASSAGYEQYF. DNA for the CDR3: TGTGCCAGCAGCGCGGGATACGAGCAGTACTTC.

The chain links TRBV27 to TRBJ2-3, with D possibly matching TRBD2 (6 bases). The CDR3 covers 14 residues. Germline V lookup: CDR1 MNHEY, CDR2 SMNVEV (reference sequence). V was shortened by 8 bases and J by 4 bases, with 16 bases between the two germline ends. The CDR3 sequence is CASRGLSRSDTQYF. Here the CDR3 DNA reads TGTGCCAGCCGGGGACTTTCCCGGTCAGATACGCAGTATTTT.

The chain combines TRBV11-3 with TRBJ2-3; unclear D gene. The CDR3 loop spans 14 amino acids. V lost 4 bases and J 6 bases, leaving 14 bases between the germline ends. Germline values: CDR1 SGHNT, CDR2 YENEEA. In DNA, the CDR3 is TGTGCCAGCAGCTATCTAACTATAACTGATACGCAGTATTTT. The encoded protein is CASSYLTITDTQYF. Supplemented by reference TRBV11-3 and TRBJ2-3, the full variable domain reads EAGVVQSPRYKIIEKKQPVAFWCNPISGHNTLYWYLQNLGQGPELLIRYENEEAVDDSQLPKDRFSAERLKGVDSTLKIQPAELGDSAVYLCASSYLTITDTQYFGPGTRLTVL.

The chain carries TRBV30 and TRBJ2-7; 7 bases match TRBD1. V shed 3 bases and J 3 bases; nucleotides not matched to a gene: 8. The CDR3 spans 14 residues. CDR1 is GTSNPN, CDR2 SVGIG, per germline (reference sequence). Here the CDR3 DNA reads TGTGCCTGGAGCCACGGGACAGAAATCTACGAGCAGTACTTC. It codes for CAWSHGTEIYEQYF.

The chain joins TRBV6-5 to TRBJ2-4, with D possibly TRBD1 on 6 matching bases. This CDR3 spans 15 amino acids. V was cut by 4 bases and J by 2 bases, with 12 bases left in between. CDR1 and CDR2 from the germline V gene are MNHEY and SVGAGI. The CDR3 DNA sequence: TGTGCCAGCAGTTTTCAACAGGGAACCAAAAACATTCAGTACTTC. Translated: CASSFQQGTKNIQYF.